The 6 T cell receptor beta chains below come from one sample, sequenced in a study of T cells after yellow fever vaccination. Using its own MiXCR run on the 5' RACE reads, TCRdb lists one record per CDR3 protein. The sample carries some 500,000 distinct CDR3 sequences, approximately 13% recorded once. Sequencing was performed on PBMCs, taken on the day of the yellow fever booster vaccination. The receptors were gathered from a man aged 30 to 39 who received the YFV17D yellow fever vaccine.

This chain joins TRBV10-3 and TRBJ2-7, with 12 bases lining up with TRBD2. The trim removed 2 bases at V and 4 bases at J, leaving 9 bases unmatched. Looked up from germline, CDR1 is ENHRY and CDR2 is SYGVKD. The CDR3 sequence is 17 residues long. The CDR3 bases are TGTGCCATCAGTGAGGGGAGGACTAGCGGGATCTCTTACGAGCAGTACTTC. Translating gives CAISEGRTSGISYEQYF.

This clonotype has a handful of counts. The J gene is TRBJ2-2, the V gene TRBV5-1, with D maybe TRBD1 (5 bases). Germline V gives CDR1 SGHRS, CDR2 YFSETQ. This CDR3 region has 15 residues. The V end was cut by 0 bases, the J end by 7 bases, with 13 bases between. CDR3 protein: CASSLEVTARGELFF. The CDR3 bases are TGCGCCAGCAGCTTGGAAGTGACAGCCCGCGGGGAGCTGTTTTTT.

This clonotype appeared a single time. The CDR3 protein is CASSQGGPNTEAFF. Here the CDR3 DNA reads TGTGCCAGCAGCCAAGGGGGGCCGAACACTGAAGCTTTCTTT. V and J are TRBV4-2 and TRBJ1-1; maybe TRBD1 (6 bases). V lost 1 base and J 1 base, leaving 7 bases between the germline ends. Germline V gives CDR1 LGHNA, CDR2 YNFKEQ. CDR3 length equals 14 residues.

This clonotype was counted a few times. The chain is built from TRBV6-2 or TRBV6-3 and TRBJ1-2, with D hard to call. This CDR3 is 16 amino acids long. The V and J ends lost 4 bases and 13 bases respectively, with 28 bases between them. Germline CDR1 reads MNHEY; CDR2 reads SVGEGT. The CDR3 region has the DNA TGTGCCAGCAGTTTAACCAATACCGGGCCACCTCAACTGGGCACCTTC. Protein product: CASSLTNTGPPQLGTF.

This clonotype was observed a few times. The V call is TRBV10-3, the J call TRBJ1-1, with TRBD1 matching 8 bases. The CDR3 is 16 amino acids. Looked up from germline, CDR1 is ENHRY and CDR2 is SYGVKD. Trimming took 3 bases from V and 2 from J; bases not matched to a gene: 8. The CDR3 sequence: CAISDPGQDFNTEAFF. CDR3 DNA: TGTGCCATCAGTGACCCGGGACAGGACTTTAACACTGAAGCTTTCTTT.

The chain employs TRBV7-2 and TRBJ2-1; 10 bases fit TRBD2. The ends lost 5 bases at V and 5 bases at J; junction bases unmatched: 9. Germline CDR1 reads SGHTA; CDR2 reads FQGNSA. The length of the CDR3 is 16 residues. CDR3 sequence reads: CASSVWTSGKHNEQFF. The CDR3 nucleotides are TGTGCCAGCAGCGTCTGGACTAGCGGAAAACACAATGAGCAGTTCTTC.